This T cell receptor (beta chain) was documented in a study of T cells in Graves' hyperthyroidism and ophthalmopathy. Across the whole study: Peripheral blood was taken when the disease was first diagnosed, before any treatment began. Findings and limits, study-wide: Most clonotypes expanded in thyroid above 0.001 were likewise present in blood. Stable hyperthyroidism was told apart from ophthalmopathy by a model built on 13 V-J features.

A sample of blood taken at first hyperthyroidism diagnosis preceded any ophthalmopathy symptoms. Germline V lookup: CDR1 GTSNPN, CDR2 SVGIG (reference sequence). The CDR3 sequence is 13 residues long. V lost 1 base to trimming and J lost 5 bases; unmatched junction nucleotides: 2. Many counts were recorded for this clonotype. The antigen is not known. From RNA transcripts, TCR beta CDR3 regions were amplified. The TCR CDR3 was amplified in a first-round RT-PCR using the HTBI primer set. TCRdb analysed the multiplex PCR reads with MiXCR anew, one entry per CDR3 protein. Of 140,000 or so distinct CDR3 sequences in the sample, less than 25% were seen once.

Sequenced input: blood. The chain has TRBV30 and TRBJ2-1, with TRBD1 matching 7 bases. The clonotype comes from a woman between 50 and 59 years old with Graves' hyperthyroidism that later progressed to Graves' ophthalmopathy. As DNA, the CDR3 is TGTGCCTGGAGTGGGGACAGAGACAATGAGCAGTTCTTC. It translates to CAWSGDRDNEQFF.